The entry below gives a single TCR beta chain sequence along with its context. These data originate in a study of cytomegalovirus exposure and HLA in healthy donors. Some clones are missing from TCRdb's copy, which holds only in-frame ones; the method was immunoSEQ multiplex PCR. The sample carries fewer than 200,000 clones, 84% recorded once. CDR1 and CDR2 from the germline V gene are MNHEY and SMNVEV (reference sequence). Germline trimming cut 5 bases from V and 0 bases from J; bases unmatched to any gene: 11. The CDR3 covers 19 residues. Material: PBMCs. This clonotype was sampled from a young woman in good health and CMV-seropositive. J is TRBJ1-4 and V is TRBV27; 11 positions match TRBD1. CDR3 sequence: CASSPGTGGFPPTNEKLFF. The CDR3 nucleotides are TGTGCCAGCAGTCCAGGGACAGGGGGTTTCCCTCCAACTAATGAAAAACTGTTTTTT.